A single sample gave rise to the 8 T cell receptor beta chains below, sequenced in a study of neoadjuvant anti-PD-1 for oral cavity cancer. The assay was immunoSEQ multiplex PCR, and TCRdb's table has in-frame clones only and misses some. Here the sample spans some 71,000 clones, about four fifths being singletons. The material was PBMCs, obtained before nivolumab (anti-PD-1) treatment. These receptors all come from a person aged 40 to 85 with oral cavity squamous cell carcinoma.

J is TRBJ1-2 and V is TRBV9; D is unresolved. The CDR3 loop spans 13 amino acids. V dropped 6 bases and J dropped 4 bases, with 13 bases sitting between them. Per the germline V gene, CDR1 is SGDLS and CDR2 is YYNGEE. The DNA for the CDR3 is TGTGCCAGCACCGGACTACTAAGCTATGGCTACACCTTC. Translated, it gives CASTGLLSYGYTF.

This rearrangement joins TRBV30 to TRBJ1-5; D may be TRBD1 (6 bases). The CDR3 loop spans 13 amino acids. V was shortened by 0 bases and J by 11 bases, with 14 bases between the two germline ends. Germline CDR1 GTSNPN, CDR2 SVGIG (reference sequence). The CDR3 spells CAWSVQGDWAQHF. The CDR3 bases are TGTGCCTGGAGTGTACAGGGAGATTGGGCCCAGCATTTT.

The rearrangement links TRBV9 to TRBJ2-3; D remains unclear. Germline V gives CDR1 SGDLS, CDR2 YYNGEE. CDR3 size: 14 residues. Trimming took off 4 bases at V and 6 bases at J, with 15 bases between the two ends. The CDR3 DNA follows: TGTGCCAGCAGCCTCGGACGGTTTTCGGATACGCAGTATTTT. Translating gives CASSLGRFSDTQYF. The full variable domain, completed using reference TRBV9 and TRBJ2-3, is DSGVTQTPKHLITATGQRVTLRCSPRSGDLSVYWYQQSLDQGLQFLIQYYNGEERAKGNILERFSAQQFPDLHSELNLSSLELGDSALYFCASSLGRFSDTQYFGPGTRLTVL.

The CDR3 sequence is CASSLGQGRYNEQFF. In nucleotides, the CDR3 is TGTGCCAGCAGCTTAGGACAGGGGCGCTACAATGAGCAGTTCTTC. The J gene is TRBJ2-1, the V gene TRBV7-9; 8 positions match TRBD1. The CDR3 extends over 15 amino acids. Germline trimming cut 1 base from V and 3 bases from J; bases unmatched to any gene: 2. The V gene's germline CDR1 is SEHNR and CDR2 FQNEAQ (reference sequence). The full variable domain, completed using reference TRBV7-9 and TRBJ2-1, is DTGVSQNPRHKITKRGQNVTFRCDPISEHNRLYWYRQTLGQGPEFLTYFQNEAQLEKSRLLSDRFSAERPKGSFSTLEIQRTEQGDSAMYLCASSLGQGRYNEQFFGPGTRLTVL.

This clone was recorded a few times. The chain couples TRBV5-4 to TRBJ2-2; TRBD2 is a possible D gene (6 bases). This CDR3 is built from 15 residues. The germline V gene encodes CDR1 SGHNT and CDR2 YYREEE (reference sequence). Trimming took off 7 bases at V and 5 bases at J, with 18 bases between the two ends. CDR3 sequence reads: CASSRPIGGTGELFF. CDR3 DNA sequence: TGTGCCAGCTCAAGGCCCATCGGAGGGACCGGGGAGCTGTTTTTT. Full variable domain (missing parts from reference TRBV5-4 and TRBJ2-2): ETGVTQSPTHLIKTRGQQVTLRCSSQSGHNTVSWYQQALGQGPQFIFQYYREEENGRGNFPPRFSGLQFPNYSSELNVNALELDDSALYLCASSRPIGGTGELFFGEGSRLTVL.

In DNA form, the CDR3 reads TGTGCCATCAGTGAGCCTCTGGACGGCGAGCGTGAGCAGTTCTTC. Protein: CAISEPLDGEREQFF. J is TRBJ2-1 and V is TRBV10-3; D unresolved. The CDR3 loop spans 15 amino acids. Germline V CDR1 and CDR2: ENHRY, SYGVKD. Trimming removed 2 bases at V and 9 bases at J, with 17 bases between.

This chain connects TRBV5-1 to TRBJ2-5, with 9 bases identical to TRBD1. CDR3 length equals 15 residues. The V gene end was trimmed by 4 bases and the J gene end by 4 bases; junction bases not matched to a gene: 8. Germline assignment: CDR1 SGHRS and CDR2 YFSETQ. The CDR3 protein is CASSVGQGMTETQYF. The CDR3 DNA reads TGCGCCAGCAGCGTCGGACAGGGGATGACAGAGACCCAGTACTTC.

This clone was detected a few times. The V gene is TRBV9, the J gene TRBJ2-1; D is ambiguous. Germline CDR1 SGDLS, CDR2 YYNGEE. V was trimmed by 0 bases and J by 4 bases, leaving 14 bases between them. The CDR3 is 16 amino acids. CDR3 DNA: TGTGCCAGCAGCGTAGAGAGTACACGGAGATACAATGAGCAGTTCTTC. Residues: CASSVESTRRYNEQFF.